The TCR beta chain described here comes from a study of blood T cell repertoires in COVID-19 (dated by TCRdb to the early 2020s). Study-level background: Samples from collaborators originated in the United States, Italy and Spain and spanned both the acute and convalescent phases of COVID-19. The prospective study material was composed of cDNA or gDNA derived from T cells, B-cell-depleted T cells, or PBMCs. The dataset comprised deeply sampled blood TCRbeta repertoires from subjects exposed to, actively infected with, or recovered from COVID-19. The repertoires were made available in a free public database intended to serve as a resource for research on the immune response to SARS-CoV-2. The samples were drawn from two sources: the first 160 participants of the ongoing ImmuneRACE study, and 1,000 to 1,500 subjects contributed by 6 global collaborators. Nearly every sample came with metadata listing a de-identified subject ID, COVID-19 status, age in years and sex. Where HLA class I and class II types were available, the types were taken from metadata supplied by the sample provider, not from assay-based typing.

Beyond this particular receptor, the publication reports: Clinical and demographic metadata were provided uncurated, with the amount varying by source and participant.

TCRbeta CDR3 regions were amplified from genomic DNA using the immunoSEQ Assay, a bias-controlled multiplex PCR. Per the original workflow: Nucleated cell counts per sample were estimated from amplification of reference gene primers within the assay. To quantify the absolute abundance of each unique TCRbeta CDR3 rearrangement, sequence reads were collapsed and filtered. For each sample, productive Simpson clonality was calculated by taking the square root of Simpson's diversity index across productive rearrangements. TCRdb retrieved this table from immuneACCESS and kept in-frame rearrangements only. Not all clones are present; in checked studies, unresolved V genes account for under half, and no reason is known for the remainder. V and J calls plus clone size are reproduced from that table; the DNA served to infer D and trimming. In all, the sample holds almost 250,000 clones, and around 88% of those were seen once. The ten largest clones represent around 6% of the sample.

One collaborating source in Seattle enrolled patients during active infection and followed them longitudinally through the course of disease. Whole blood was collected in K2EDTA tubes by collaborating institutions according to the institutions' own protocols. For TCRbeta analysis, collaborator samples were shipped as frozen whole blood, as isolated PBMCs, or as DNA extracted from either sample type. About this clone itself: Its antigen remains undetermined. No qualities accompany the bases; no much larger clone lies one base away.

The sequenced sample was peripheral blood. The TCR was taken from a woman aged 80 or over with COVID-19, enrolled during active disease.

The DNA is as follows: TGTGCCAGCAGCGTAGATAACTCTGGAAACACCATATATTTT. The resulting protein is CASSVDNSGNTIYF. The chain was built from TRBV9 and TRBJ1-3, with the identity of the D gene unclear. The CDR3 sequence holds 14 residues, the cysteine and phenylalanine included. Left in the record is the CDR3 DNA by itself, 42 bases read in frame from the first base. V gives up 0 bases and J gives up 0 bases, and the segment between their germline ends measures 4 bases. From a lookup of the germline V gene, CDR1 and CDR2 are SGDLS and YYNGEE.